A selection of T cell receptor beta chains follows, all from one sample in a study of T cell changes during pregnancy in multiple sclerosis. Libraries were prepared by immunoSEQ multiplex PCR; TCRdb keeps only in-frame clonotypes and omits some of them. The data show about 44,000 clones, roughly 89% seen once. Sequencing used CD4+ T cells from peripheral blood mononuclear cells, obtained in the first trimester of pregnancy. The receptors shown here come from a female donor with multiple sclerosis, enrolled in a pregnancy study. The CDR3 runs from the conserved cysteine through the conserved F or W. D genes are given only for firm matches. Clone size appears in some rows only: once, few, many, or a class for an expanded clone.

J gene: TRBJ2-1
V gene: TRBV2
CDR3 length: 15
clone size: .
D gene: TRBD2
CDR3 protein: CASRSGTSAFGEQFF
CDR3 DNA: TGTGCCAGCAGGTCCGGGACTAGCGCTTTCGGGGAGCAGTTCTTC

J gene: TRBJ2-2
V gene: TRBV6-6
CDR3 length: 15
clone size: .
D gene: .
CDR3 protein: CASSRTSPNTGELFF
CDR3 DNA: TGTGCCAGCAGTAGGACTTCCCCCAACACCGGGGAGCTGTTTTTT

J gene: TRBJ2-1
V gene: TRBV2
CDR3 length: 13
clone size: .
D gene: TRBD1
CDR3 protein: CASSPNRGNEQFF
CDR3 DNA: TGTGCCAGCAGTCCTAACAGGGGAAATGAGCAGTTCTTC

J gene: TRBJ2-7
V gene: TRBV6-5
CDR3 length: 15
clone size: .
D gene: TRBD2
CDR3 protein: CASSPSGRPSYEQYF
CDR3 DNA: TGTGCCAGCAGCCCTAGCGGGAGGCCCTCCTACGAGCAGTACTTC

J gene: TRBJ1-2
V gene: TRBV6-6
CDR3 length: 15
clone size: once
D gene: TRBD1
CDR3 protein: CASSYGQGINYGYTF
CDR3 DNA: TGTGCCAGCAGTTACGGACAGGGAATAAACTATGGCTACACCTTC

J gene: TRBJ2-5
V gene: TRBV11-2
CDR3 length: 18
clone size: .
D gene: TRBD2
CDR3 protein: CASSNGSLAAILGETQYF
CDR3 DNA: TGTGCCAGCAGCAACGGCTCACTAGCGGCAATCCTAGGGGAGACCCAGTACTTC

J gene: TRBJ2-3
V gene: TRBV7-2
CDR3 length: 15
clone size: .
D gene: TRBD1
CDR3 protein: CASSATGVSTDTQYF
CDR3 DNA: TGTGCCAGCAGCGCAACAGGGGTGAGCACAGATACGCAGTATTTT

J gene: TRBJ2-1
V gene: TRBV10-1
CDR3 length: 16
clone size: .
D gene: TRBD1
CDR3 protein: CASSPVITTGLNEQFF
CDR3 DNA: TGCGCCAGCAGCCCGGTTATAACGACAGGGCTGAATGAGCAGTTCTTC

J gene: TRBJ2-3
V gene: TRBV5-4
CDR3 length: 17
clone size: .
D gene: .
CDR3 protein: CASSPNVPAVVADTQYF
CDR3 DNA: TGTGCCAGCAGCCCGAACGTGCCAGCGGTGGTTGCAGATACGCAGTATTTT

J gene: TRBJ2-7
V gene: TRBV27
CDR3 length: 16
clone size: few
D gene: TRBD1
CDR3 protein: CASSPPSGQGYSEQYF
CDR3 DNA: TGTGCCAGCAGCCCACCGTCGGGACAGGGATACAGCGAGCAGTACTTC

J gene: TRBJ1-4
V gene: TRBV2
CDR3 length: 15
clone size: .
D gene: TRBD1
CDR3 protein: CASSAGDRGRVKLFF
CDR3 DNA: TGTGCCAGCAGCGCCGGGGACAGGGGGCGGGTAAAACTGTTTTTT

J gene: TRBJ2-5
V gene: TRBV7-9
CDR3 length: 14
clone size: .
D gene: TRBD2
CDR3 protein: CASSPGRGSETQYF
CDR3 DNA: TGTGCCAGCAGCCCGGGCCGCGGGAGCGAGACCCAGTACTTC

J gene: TRBJ1-3
V gene: TRBV6-1
CDR3 length: 14
clone size: .
D gene: .
CDR3 protein: CASSAKSSGNTIYF
CDR3 DNA: TGTGCCAGCAGTGCCAAGAGCTCTGGAAACACCATATATTTT

J gene: TRBJ2-5
V gene: TRBV6-5
CDR3 length: 15
clone size: .
D gene: .
CDR3 protein: CASSYFRDYQETQYF
CDR3 DNA: TGTGCCAGCAGTTACTTTCGGGACTACCAAGAGACCCAGTACTTC

J gene: TRBJ1-4
V gene: TRBV6-4
CDR3 length: 12
clone size: .
D gene: TRBD1
CDR3 protein: CASSDEGQRLGF
CDR3 DNA: TGTGCCAGCAGTGACGAGGGACAGAGGTTAGGCTTT